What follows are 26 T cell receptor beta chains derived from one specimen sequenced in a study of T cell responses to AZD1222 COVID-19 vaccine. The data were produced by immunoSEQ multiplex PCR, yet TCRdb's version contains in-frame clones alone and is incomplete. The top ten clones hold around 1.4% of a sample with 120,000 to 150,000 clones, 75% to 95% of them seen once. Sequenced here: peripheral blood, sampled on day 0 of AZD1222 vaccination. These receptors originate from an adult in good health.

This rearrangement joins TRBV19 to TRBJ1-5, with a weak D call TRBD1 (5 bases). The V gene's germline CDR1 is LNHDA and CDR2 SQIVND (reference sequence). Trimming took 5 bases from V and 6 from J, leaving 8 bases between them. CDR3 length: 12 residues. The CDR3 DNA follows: TGTGCCAGTAGTGGGGGGGTTCAGCCCCAGCATTTT. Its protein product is CASSGGVQPQHF.

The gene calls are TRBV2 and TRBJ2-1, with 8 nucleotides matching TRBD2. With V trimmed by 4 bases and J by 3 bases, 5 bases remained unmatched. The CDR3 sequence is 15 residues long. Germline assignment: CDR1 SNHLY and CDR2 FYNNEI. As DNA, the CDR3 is TGTGCCAGCAGTGGTTTAGCGGGATACTACAATGAGCAGTTCTTC. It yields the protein CASSGLAGYYNEQFF.

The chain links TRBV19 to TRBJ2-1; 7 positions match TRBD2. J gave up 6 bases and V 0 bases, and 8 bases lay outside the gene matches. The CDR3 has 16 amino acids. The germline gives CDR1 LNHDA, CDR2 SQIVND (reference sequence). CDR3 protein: CASSIDDGRFRNEQFF. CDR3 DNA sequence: TGTGCCAGTAGTATAGACGACGGGAGGTTTCGCAATGAGCAGTTCTTC.

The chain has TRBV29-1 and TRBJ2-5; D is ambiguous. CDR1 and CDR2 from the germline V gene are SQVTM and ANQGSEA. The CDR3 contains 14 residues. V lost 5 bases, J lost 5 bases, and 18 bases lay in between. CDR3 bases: TGCAGCGTTCGCTGGCGACCGCATGCGGAGACCCAGTACTTC. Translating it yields CSVRWRPHAETQYF.

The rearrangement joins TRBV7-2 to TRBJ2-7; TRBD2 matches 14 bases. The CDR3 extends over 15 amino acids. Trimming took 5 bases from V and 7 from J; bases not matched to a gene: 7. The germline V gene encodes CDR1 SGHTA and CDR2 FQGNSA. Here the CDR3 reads CASSQTSGGAGEQYF. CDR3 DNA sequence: TGTGCCAGCAGCCAGACTAGCGGGGGGGCGGGAGAGCAGTACTTC.

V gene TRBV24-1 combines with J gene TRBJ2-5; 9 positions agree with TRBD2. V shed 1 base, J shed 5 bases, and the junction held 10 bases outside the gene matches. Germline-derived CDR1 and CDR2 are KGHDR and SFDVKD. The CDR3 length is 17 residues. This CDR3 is CATSDLSWRGGRETQYF. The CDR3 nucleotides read TGTGCCACCAGTGATTTAAGTTGGCGGGGGGGCCGCGAGACCCAGTACTTC.

The CDR3 sequence is CASSPPQETQYF. In nucleotides, the CDR3 is TGTGCCAGCTCACCTCCCCAAGAGACCCAGTACTTC. The chain carries TRBV18 and TRBJ2-5, with D unclear. The V and J ends lost 3 bases and 1 base respectively, with 3 bases between them. This CDR3 has 12 residues. CDR1 and CDR2 from the germline V gene are KGHSH and LQKENI.

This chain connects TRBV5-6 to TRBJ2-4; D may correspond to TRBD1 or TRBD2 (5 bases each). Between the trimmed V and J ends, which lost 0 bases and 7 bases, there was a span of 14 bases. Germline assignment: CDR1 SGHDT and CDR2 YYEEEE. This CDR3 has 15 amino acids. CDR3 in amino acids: CASSLVGVGQNIQYF. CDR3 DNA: TGTGCCAGCAGCTTGGTGGGGGTAGGGCAGAACATTCAGTACTTC.

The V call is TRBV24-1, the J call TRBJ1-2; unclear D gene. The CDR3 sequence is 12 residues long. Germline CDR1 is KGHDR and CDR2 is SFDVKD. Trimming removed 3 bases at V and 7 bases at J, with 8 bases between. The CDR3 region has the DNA TGTGCCACCAGTGATCCAACGGGTGGCTACACCTTC. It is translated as CATSDPTGGYTF.

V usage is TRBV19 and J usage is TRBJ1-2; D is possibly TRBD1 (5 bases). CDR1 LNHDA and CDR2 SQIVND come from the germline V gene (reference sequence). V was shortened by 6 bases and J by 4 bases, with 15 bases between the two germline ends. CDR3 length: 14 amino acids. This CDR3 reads CASSHQDSSYGYTF. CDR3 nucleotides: TGTGCCAGTAGCCACCAAGACAGCTCCTATGGCTACACCTTC.

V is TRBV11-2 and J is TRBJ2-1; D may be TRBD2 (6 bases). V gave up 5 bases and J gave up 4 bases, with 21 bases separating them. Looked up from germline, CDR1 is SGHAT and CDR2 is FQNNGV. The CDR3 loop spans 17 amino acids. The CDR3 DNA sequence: TGTGCCAGCAGCAGAACACGTGTCCCGGGGGTGTACAATGAGCAGTTCTTC. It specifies CASSRTRVPGVYNEQFF.

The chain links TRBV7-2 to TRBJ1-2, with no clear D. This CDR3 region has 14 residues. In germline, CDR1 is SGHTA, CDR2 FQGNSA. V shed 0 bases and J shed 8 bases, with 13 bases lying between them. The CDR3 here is CASSLAVADRGYTF. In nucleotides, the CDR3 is TGTGCCAGCAGCTTAGCGGTGGCCGATCGGGGCTACACCTTC.

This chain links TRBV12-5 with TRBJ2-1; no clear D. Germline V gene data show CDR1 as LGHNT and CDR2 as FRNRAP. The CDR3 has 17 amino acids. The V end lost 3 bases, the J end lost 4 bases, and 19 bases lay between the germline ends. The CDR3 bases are TGTGCTAGTGGTTTTCTTTCCAAAGGGTCGGGTTACAATGAGCAGTTCTTC. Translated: CASGFLSKGSGYNEQFF.

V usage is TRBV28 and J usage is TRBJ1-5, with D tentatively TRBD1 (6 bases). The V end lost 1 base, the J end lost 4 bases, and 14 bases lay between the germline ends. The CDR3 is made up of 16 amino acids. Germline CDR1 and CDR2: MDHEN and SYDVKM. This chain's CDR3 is CASSLSGGAANQPQHF. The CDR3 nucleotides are TGTGCCAGCAGTTTATCGGGGGGGGCAGCTAATCAGCCCCAGCATTTT.

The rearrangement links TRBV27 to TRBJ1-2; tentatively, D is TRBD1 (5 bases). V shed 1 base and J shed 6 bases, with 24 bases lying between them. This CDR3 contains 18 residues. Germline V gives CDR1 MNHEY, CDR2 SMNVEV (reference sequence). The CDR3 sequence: CASSLFPPTRDEADGYTF. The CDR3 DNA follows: TGTGCCAGCAGTTTATTTCCCCCCACCCGGGACGAGGCCGATGGCTACACCTTC.

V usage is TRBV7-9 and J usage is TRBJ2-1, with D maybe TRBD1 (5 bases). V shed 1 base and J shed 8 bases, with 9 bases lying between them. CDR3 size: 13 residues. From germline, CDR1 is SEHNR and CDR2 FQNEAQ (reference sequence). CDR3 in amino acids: CASSLVIRDEQFF. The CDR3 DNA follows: TGTGCCAGCAGCTTAGTTATCAGGGATGAGCAGTTCTTC.

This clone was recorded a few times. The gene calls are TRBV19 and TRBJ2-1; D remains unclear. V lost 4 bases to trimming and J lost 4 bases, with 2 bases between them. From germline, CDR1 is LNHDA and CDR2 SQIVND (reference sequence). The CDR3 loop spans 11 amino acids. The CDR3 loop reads CASSTYNEQFF. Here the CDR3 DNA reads TGTGCCAGTAGTACATACAATGAGCAGTTCTTC.

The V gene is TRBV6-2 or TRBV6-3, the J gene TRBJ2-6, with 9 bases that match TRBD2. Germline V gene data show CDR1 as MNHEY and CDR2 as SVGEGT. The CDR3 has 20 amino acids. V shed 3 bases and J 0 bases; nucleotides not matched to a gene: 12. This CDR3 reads CASSYRLLSGRTSGANVLTF. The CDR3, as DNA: TGTGCCAGCAGTTATCGGCTTCTAAGCGGGAGGACCTCTGGGGCCAACGTCCTGACTTTC.

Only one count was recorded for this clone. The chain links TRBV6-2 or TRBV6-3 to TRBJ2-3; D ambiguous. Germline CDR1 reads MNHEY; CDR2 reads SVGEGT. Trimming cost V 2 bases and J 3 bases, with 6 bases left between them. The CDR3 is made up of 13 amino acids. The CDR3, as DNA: TGTGCCAGCAGTTACCGAGAAACAGATACGCAGTATTTT. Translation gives CASSYRETDTQYF.

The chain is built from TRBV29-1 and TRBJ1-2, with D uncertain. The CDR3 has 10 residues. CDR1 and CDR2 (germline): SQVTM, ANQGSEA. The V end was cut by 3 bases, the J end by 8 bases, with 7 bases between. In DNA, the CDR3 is TGCAGCGTTGACAAGGCGGGCTACACCTTC. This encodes CSVDKAGYTF. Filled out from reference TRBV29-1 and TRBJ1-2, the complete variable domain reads SAVISQKPSRDICQRGTSLTIQCQVDSQVTMMFWYRQQPGQSLTLIATANQGSEATYESGFVIDKFPISRPNLTFSTLTVSNMSPEDSSIYLCSVDKAGYTFGSGTRLTVV.

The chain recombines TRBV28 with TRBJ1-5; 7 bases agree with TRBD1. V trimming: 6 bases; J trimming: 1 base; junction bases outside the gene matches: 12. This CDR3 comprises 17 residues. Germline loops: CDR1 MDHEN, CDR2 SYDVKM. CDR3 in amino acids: CASSEEQGISSNQPQHF. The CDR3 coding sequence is TGTGCCAGCAGCGAGGAACAGGGGATTAGCAGCAATCAGCCCCAGCATTTT.

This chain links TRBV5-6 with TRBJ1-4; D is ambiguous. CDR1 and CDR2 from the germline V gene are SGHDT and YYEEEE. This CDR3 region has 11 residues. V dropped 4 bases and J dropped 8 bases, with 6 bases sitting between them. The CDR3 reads CASSRGEKLFF. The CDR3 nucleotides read TGTGCCAGCAGCCGAGGGGAAAAACTGTTTTTT.

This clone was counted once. CDR3 bases: TGTGCCTGGGGGACAGGGAACACTGAAGCTTTCTTT. Protein product: CAWGTGNTEAFF. The gene calls are TRBV30 and TRBJ1-1, with 8 bases lining up with TRBD1. The V segment lost 5 bases and the J segment 1 base; nucleotides outside the gene matches: 0. The CDR3 sequence is 12 residues long. Germline-derived CDR1 and CDR2 are GTSNPN and SVGIG (reference sequence).

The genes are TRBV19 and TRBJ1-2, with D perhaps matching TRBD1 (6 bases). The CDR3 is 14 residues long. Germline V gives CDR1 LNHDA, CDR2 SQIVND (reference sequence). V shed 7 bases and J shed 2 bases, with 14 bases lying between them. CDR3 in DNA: TGTGCCAGTAAAGTGCCGGGACACAACTATGGCTACACCTTC. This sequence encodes CASKVPGHNYGYTF.

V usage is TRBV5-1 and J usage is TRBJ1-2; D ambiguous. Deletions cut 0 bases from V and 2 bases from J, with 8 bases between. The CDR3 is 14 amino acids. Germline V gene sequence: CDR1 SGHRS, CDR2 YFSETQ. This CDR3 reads CASSLESGNYGYTF. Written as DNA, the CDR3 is TGCGCCAGCAGCTTGGAAAGTGGGAACTATGGCTACACCTTC.

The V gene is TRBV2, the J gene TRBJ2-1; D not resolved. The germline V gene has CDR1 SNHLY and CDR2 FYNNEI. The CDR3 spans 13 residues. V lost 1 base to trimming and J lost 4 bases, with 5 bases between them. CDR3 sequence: CASSEVLYNEQFF. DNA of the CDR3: TGTGCCAGCAGTGAAGTATTATACAATGAGCAGTTCTTC. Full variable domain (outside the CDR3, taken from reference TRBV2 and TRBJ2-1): EPEVTQTPSHQVTQMGQEVILRCVPISNHLYFYWYRQILGQKVEFLVSFYNNEISEKSEIFDDQFSVERPDGSNFTLKIRSTKLEDSAMYFCASSEVLYNEQFFGPGTRLTVL.